A selection of T cell receptor beta chains follows, all from one sample in a study of T cell responses to AZD1222 COVID-19 vaccine. The repertoire was sequenced with immunoSEQ multiplex PCR; TCRdb's copy has only in-frame clones and lacks some. The sample holds some 100,000 clones, under 95% seen once. The sample in question was peripheral blood, obtained on day 0 of AZD1222 vaccination. Every receptor here comes from an adult in good health. Both conserved end residues are part of each CDR3. Each record gives: V gene, clone size, J gene, D gene, CDR3 protein, CDR3 DNA. The D gene is left open where the match is weak. Clone size appears in some rows only: once, few, many, or a class for an expanded clone.

>TRBV21-1|once|TRBJ2-4|.
CASRLWERF
TGTGCCAGCAGATTGTGGGAAAGGTTC
>TRBV4-3|.|TRBJ1-6|.
CASSQVLARSSYNSPLHF
TGCGCCAGCAGCCAAGTTCTGGCCAGGAGCTCCTATAATTCACCCCTCCACTTT
>TRBV9|.|TRBJ2-1|.
CASSVVGAQGNEQFF
TGTGCCAGCAGCGTAGTGGGGGCCCAAGGCAATGAGCAGTTCTTC
>TRBV4-2|once|TRBJ2-5|.
CASSQELGFPQYF
TGTGCCAGCAGCCAAGAGTTGGGTTTCCCCCAGTACTTC
>TRBV7-2|.|TRBJ1-1|.
CASSSLNMNTEAFF
TGTGCCAGCAGCAGTCTTAACATGAACACTGAAGCTTTCTTT
>TRBV7-9|.|TRBJ1-1|.
CASSLPPGTKAFF
TGTGCCAGCAGCCTCCCCCCCGGGACAAAAGCTTTCTTT
>TRBV19|.|TRBJ1-6|.
CASNYHSSYNSPLHF
TGTGCCAGTAACTATCACAGCTCTTATAATTCACCCCTCCACTTT
>TRBV18|.|TRBJ1-1|.
CASSPRALNTEAFF
TGTGCCAGCTCACCAAGGGCACTGAACACTGAAGCTTTCTTT
>TRBV3-1/TRBV3-2|once|TRBJ2-7|TRBD1
CASSHGQVDSYEQYF
TGTGCCAGCAGTCACGGACAGGTTGACTCCTACGAGCAGTACTTC
>TRBV5-1|.|TRBJ1-4|.
CASSLGQTNEKLFF
TGCGCCAGCAGCTTGGGACAGACTAATGAAAAACTGTTTTTT
>TRBV5-1|.|TRBJ1-4|TRBD1
CASSPQGTNEKLFF
TGCGCCAGCAGCCCACAGGGGACTAATGAAAAACTGTTTTTT
>TRBV29-1|once|TRBJ1-4|.
CSVGQNPNEKLFF
TGCAGCGTAGGACAGAACCCTAATGAAAAACTGTTTTTT
>TRBV6-5|.|TRBJ1-1|.
CASRDTVSAEAFF
TGTGCCAGCAGAGACACCGTGAGCGCTGAAGCTTTCTTT
>TRBV18|.|TRBJ1-4|TRBD1
CASSGNRGPNEKLFF
TGTGCCAGCTCAGGAAACAGGGGCCCTAATGAAAAACTGTTTTTT
>TRBV6-5|.|TRBJ1-1|.
CASSYGAGRRTEAFF
TGTGCCAGCAGTTACGGGGCGGGGAGGCGGACTGAAGCTTTCTTT
>TRBV10-3|once|TRBJ2-7|TRBD1
CAISEGQGAIYEQYF
TGTGCCATCAGTGAGGGACAGGGGGCTATTTACGAGCAGTACTTC
>TRBV5-6|.|TRBJ2-6|.
CASSTWISTNSGANVLTF
TGTGCCAGCAGCACGTGGATATCCACTAACTCTGGGGCCAACGTCCTGACTTTC
>TRBV28|once|TRBJ2-7|TRBD2
CASSTPSGGPSYEQYF
TGTGCCAGCAGTACCCCTAGCGGGGGGCCCTCCTACGAGCAGTACTTC
>TRBV5-6|few|TRBJ2-7|.
CASSSGYEQYF
TGTGCCAGCAGCTCGGGTTACGAGCAGTACTTC
>TRBV10-3|.|TRBJ1-1|.
CAISERGSTEAFF
TGTGCCATCAGTGAAAGGGGCTCCACTGAAGCTTTCTTT
>TRBV6-5|once|TRBJ1-2|.
CASSLWGQYGYTF
TGTGCCAGCAGCCTCTGGGGGCAGTATGGCTACACCTTC
>TRBV7-2|.|TRBJ2-2|TRBD2
CASSLETSWRGELFF
TGTGCCAGCAGCTTAGAGACTAGCTGGAGGGGGGAGCTGTTTTTT
>TRBV27|.|TRBJ2-7|TRBD1
CASQLQGSYEQYF
TGTGCCAGCCAGCTACAGGGGTCCTACGAGCAGTACTTC
>TRBV5-1|.|TRBJ1-6|.
CASSLGGYNNSPLHF
TGCGCCAGCAGCTTGGGAGGGTACAATAATTCACCCCTCCACTTT
>TRBV6-2/TRBV6-3|.|TRBJ2-1|TRBD1
CASSRDRGHDEQFF
TGTGCCAGCAGCCGGGACAGGGGGCATGATGAGCAGTTCTTC
>TRBV2|.|TRBJ1-6|.
CASSVGGNRLGDNSPLHF
TGTGCCAGCAGTGTTGGGGGGAATAGATTAGGTGATAATTCACCCCTCCACTTT
>TRBV14|.|TRBJ1-5|.
CASSQVDGRRSYSNQPQHF
TGTGCCAGCAGCCAAGTAGACGGGCGACGAAGTTATAGCAATCAGCCCCAGCATTTT